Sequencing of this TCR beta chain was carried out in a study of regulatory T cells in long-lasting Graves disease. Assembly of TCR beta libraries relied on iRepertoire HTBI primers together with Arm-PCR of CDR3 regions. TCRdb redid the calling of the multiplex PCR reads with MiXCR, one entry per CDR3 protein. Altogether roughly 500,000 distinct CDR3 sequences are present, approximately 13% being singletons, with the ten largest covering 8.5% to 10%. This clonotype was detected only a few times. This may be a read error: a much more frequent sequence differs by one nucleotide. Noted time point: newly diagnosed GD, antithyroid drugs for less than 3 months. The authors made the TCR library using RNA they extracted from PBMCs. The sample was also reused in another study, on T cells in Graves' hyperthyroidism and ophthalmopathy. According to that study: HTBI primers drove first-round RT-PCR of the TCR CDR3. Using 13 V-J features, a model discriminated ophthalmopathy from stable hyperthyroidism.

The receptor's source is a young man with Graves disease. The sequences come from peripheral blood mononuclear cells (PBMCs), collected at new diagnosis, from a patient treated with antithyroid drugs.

The chain's CDR3 is CSVLPDFNEAFF. For the CDR3, the DNA is TGCAGCGTTCTTCCGGACTTTAATGAAGCTTTCTTT. The gene calls are TRBV29-1 and TRBJ1-1, with unresolved D. The V gene lost 5 bases and the J gene lost 7 bases, with 14 bases spanning the gap. Germline values: CDR1 SQVTM, CDR2 ANQGSEA. This CDR3 comprises 12 residues. Full variable domain (missing parts from reference TRBV29-1 and TRBJ1-1): SAVISQKPSRDICQRGTSLTIQCQVDSQVTMMFWYRQQPGQSLTLIATANQGSEATYESGFVIDKFPISRPNLTFSTLTVSNMSPEDSSIYLCSVLPDFNEAFFGQGTRLTVV.